Presented here are 26 T cell receptor beta chains from one specimen sequenced in a study of T cells expressing NK-cell markers (dated by TCRdb to the early 2020s). Library construction relied on 5' RACE. Sequencer: Illumina HiSeq 2000. TCRdb reprocessed the public reads and reports one entry per CDR3 protein sequence, without DNA. The record for this sample contains 550,000 or so distinct CDR3 sequences. The leading ten clones occupy approximately 3.6% of the sample. Sequencing was carried out using blood T cells: a sorted CD56 or NKG2C T cell subset, CD4+ or CD8+ T cells, or bulk PBMC T cells (not recorded which). The receptors come from a man aged 18 to 35 in good health. Donor details come from another sample of the same person, matched by shared clones.

The gene calls are TRBV4-2 and TRBJ2-7; the TCRdb call, TRBD1, lacks DNA for checking. The CDR3 runs to 15 residues. Per the germline V gene, CDR1 is LGHNA and CDR2 is YNFKEQ. This CDR3 is CASSQVGQGSYEQYF.

The chain carries TRBV7-2 and TRBJ1-4; TCRdb's D call, TRBD1, is unchecked because there is no DNA. CDR3 length: 15 residues. The germline V gene encodes CDR1 SGHTA and CDR2 FQGNSA. The CDR3 loop reads CASSFGGTRNEKLFF.

The V call is TRBV19, the J call TRBJ2-3. This CDR3 contains 11 residues. CDR1 LNHDA and CDR2 SQIVND come from the germline V gene (reference sequence). CDR3 amino acids: CASSMDKTQYF.

The rearrangement joins TRBV12-3 or TRBV12-4 to TRBJ2-2; TCRdb lists TRBD1, though no DNA is available to test this call. The CDR3 is 15 residues long. CDR3 in amino acids: CASNPLQGNTGELFF.

The chain joins TRBV20-1 to TRBJ2-1. Germline V gives CDR1 DFQATT, CDR2 SNEGSKA (reference sequence). The CDR3 runs to 18 residues. CDR3 in amino acids: CSARDWGTATRSYNEQFF.

The V gene is TRBV29-1, the J gene TRBJ2-1; TCRdb calls TRBD1, which cannot be checked without DNA. This CDR3 region has 13 residues. In germline, CDR1 is SQVTM, CDR2 ANQGSEA. This CDR3 reads CSVALQGRYEQFF.

This rearrangement joins TRBV7-9 to TRBJ1-6. Germline assignment: CDR1 SEHNR and CDR2 FQNEAQ (reference sequence). The CDR3 totals 17 residues. The CDR3 region is CASSLGLPSSYNSPLHF.

This sequence joins TRBV5-1 and TRBJ2-7. The length of the CDR3 is 15 residues. Germline V lookup: CDR1 SGHRS, CDR2 YFSETQ. CDR3 loop: CASSLERVSGDEQYF.

The genes are TRBV6-5 and TRBJ2-3; with no DNA, the TCRdb D assignment of TRBD1 cannot be verified. The CDR3 is 16 residues long. The germline gives CDR1 MNHEY, CDR2 SVGAGI. The CDR3 region is CASSYHGAMGTDTQYF.

This chain joins TRBV29-1 and TRBJ1-2; the TCRdb call, TRBD1, lacks DNA for checking. The CDR3 sequence is 12 residues long. Germline V gives CDR1 SQVTM, CDR2 ANQGSEA. CDR3 residues: CSVTGGAVGYTF.

The chain links TRBV9 to TRBJ2-1; as DNA is missing, the TRBD2 call by TCRdb cannot be tested. The CDR3 covers 19 residues. Germline V gene sequence: CDR1 SGDLS, CDR2 YYNGEE. This chain's CDR3 is CASSGNLTSGSPPYNEQFF.

The chain uses TRBV2 and TRBJ2-2; TCRdb's D call of TRBD1 is untestable without DNA. The CDR3 totals 17 residues. The germline CDR1 and CDR2 sequences are SNHLY and FYNNEI. The CDR3 spells CASGGRLQGLVAGELFF.

V gene TRBV5-5 combines with J gene TRBJ2-7; checking the TCRdb D call of TRBD1 is not possible without DNA. Germline V gene lookup returns CDR1 SGHKS and CDR2 YYEKEE (reference sequence). The CDR3 is 15 residues long. This CDR3 is CASSLAGTVSYEQYF.

J is TRBJ2-1 and V is TRBV7-3; as DNA is missing, the TRBD2 call by TCRdb cannot be tested. CDR1 is SGHTA and CDR2 is FQGTGA in the germline V gene. The CDR3 covers 19 residues. The CDR3 is CASSWTTGTSGKLYNEQFF.

The chain employs TRBV25-1 and TRBJ2-3; TCRdb's D call, TRBD1, is unchecked because there is no DNA. This CDR3 region has 18 residues. Germline lookup yields CDR1 MGHDK and CDR2 SYGVNS. The CDR3: CASSATKGQGAEADTQYF.

The chain combines TRBV27 with TRBJ2-5; lacking DNA, the TRBD2 call made by TCRdb goes unchecked. CDR3 size: 15 residues. Germline V CDR1 and CDR2: MNHEY, SMNVEV (reference sequence). CDR3 sequence reads: CASRQLAGGGETQYF.

The chain recombines TRBV5-1 with TRBJ2-3. Germline assignment: CDR1 SGHRS and CDR2 YFSETQ. The CDR3 has 16 amino acids. The CDR3 spells CASSLAGGWGTDTQYF.

J is TRBJ2-5 and V is TRBV5-1; the D call of TRBD2 rests on TCRdb alone, since no DNA is present to check it. The germline gives CDR1 SGHRS, CDR2 YFSETQ. The CDR3 consists of 15 residues. The CDR3 loop is CASSSGGTSGETQYF.

The chain recombines TRBV29-1 with TRBJ2-5; the D gene TCRdb calls, TRBD1, cannot be checked with no DNA. CDR1 is SQVTM, CDR2 ANQGSEA, per germline. The length of the CDR3 is 12 residues. The CDR3 sequence is CSVGRVAETQYF.

The chain uses TRBV20-1 and TRBJ1-1; lacking DNA, the TRBD1 call made by TCRdb goes unchecked. Germline-derived CDR1 and CDR2 are DFQATT and SNEGSKA (reference sequence). CDR3 size: 12 residues. The CDR3 here is CSAPRQGTEAFF.

The genes are TRBV5-6 and TRBJ2-2; TCRdb proposes TRBD2, but this gene call is untestable without DNA. The CDR3 totals 14 residues. Germline V CDR1 and CDR2: SGHDT, YYEEEE. The CDR3 reads CASSPPTYTGELFF.

The rearrangement joins TRBV15 to TRBJ2-3. The CDR3 runs 14 residues. CDR1 is LNHNV, CDR2 YYDKDF, per germline (reference sequence). CDR3 protein: CATSREASFGTQYF.

The chain links TRBV10-1 to TRBJ1-1; the D call of TRBD1 rests on TCRdb alone, since no DNA is present to check it. The length of the CDR3 is 15 residues. Germline lookup yields CDR1 WNHNN and CDR2 SYGVQD (reference sequence). The CDR3 region is CASRASLTGVTEAFF.

The rearrangement joins TRBV4-2 to TRBJ2-2; TCRdb's D gene call, TRBD1, goes unchecked for lack of DNA. This CDR3 is 16 amino acids long. Germline V gives CDR1 LGHNA, CDR2 YNFKEQ. The CDR3 protein is CASSQDPGTATGELFF.

V gene TRBV5-1 combines with J gene TRBJ2-1. CDR3 length equals 14 residues. Germline assignment: CDR1 SGHRS and CDR2 YFSETQ. The CDR3 protein is CASSLGVPNNEQFF. The full variable domain, in which reference TRBV5-1 and TRBJ2-1 provide the parts outside the CDR3, is KAGVTQTPRYLIKTRGQQVTLSCSPISGHRSVSWYQQTPGQGLQFLFEYFSETQRNKGNFPGRFSGRQFSNSRSEMNVSTLELGDSALYLCASSLGVPNNEQFFGPGTRLTVL.

This sequence joins TRBV6-5 and TRBJ2-3; TCRdb picks TRBD1, but there is no DNA to check that call. Germline assignment: CDR1 MNHEY and CDR2 SVGAGI. The CDR3 runs to 12 residues. CDR3 in amino acids: CASSSGGDTQYF.